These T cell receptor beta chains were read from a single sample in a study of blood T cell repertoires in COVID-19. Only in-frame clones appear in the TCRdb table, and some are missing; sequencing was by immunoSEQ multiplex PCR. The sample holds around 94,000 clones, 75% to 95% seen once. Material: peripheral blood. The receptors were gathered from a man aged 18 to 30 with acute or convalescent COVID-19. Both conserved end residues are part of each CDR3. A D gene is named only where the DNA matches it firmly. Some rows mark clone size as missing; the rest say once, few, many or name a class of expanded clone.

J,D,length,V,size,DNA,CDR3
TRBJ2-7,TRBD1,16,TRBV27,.,TGTGCCAGCAGTTTATCGATGGAGGGACAGGGCTACGAGCAGTACTTC,CASSLSMEGQGYEQYF
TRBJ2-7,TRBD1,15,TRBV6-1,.,TGTGCCAGCAGTGAGAGCCCAGGGGGCGGCTACGAGCAGTACTTC,CASSESPGGGYEQYF
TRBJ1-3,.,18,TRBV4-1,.,TGCGCCAGCAGCCAAGACTGGAGGGGGGGGAGTGGTGGAAACACCATATATTTT,CASSQDWRGGSGGNTIYF
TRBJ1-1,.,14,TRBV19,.,TGTGCCAGTAGTATAGCCCCAGGGGACACTGAAGCTTTCTTT,CASSIAPGDTEAFF
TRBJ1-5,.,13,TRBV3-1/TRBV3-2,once,TGTGCCAGCAGCCCCGACTTATCCCAGCCCCAGCATTTT,CASSPDLSQPQHF
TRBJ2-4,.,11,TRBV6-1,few,TGTGCCAGCAGTGACGGAAACATTCAGTACTTC,CASSDGNIQYF
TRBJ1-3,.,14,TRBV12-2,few,TGTGCAAGTCGACCCTCGGGATTTCAAAACACCATATATTTT,CASRPSGFQNTIYF
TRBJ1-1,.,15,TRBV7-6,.,TGTGCCAGCAGCTTATCCCCGACAGGGAACACTGAAGCTTTCTTT,CASSLSPTGNTEAFF
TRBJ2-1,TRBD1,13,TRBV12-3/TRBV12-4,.,TGTGCCAGCAGTTTGATCAGGGGGCCCGAGCAGTTCTTC,CASSLIRGPEQFF
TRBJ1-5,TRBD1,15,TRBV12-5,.,TGTGCTAGTGGTTTCGCAGGGGGAAGCAATCAGCCCCAGCATTTT,CASGFAGGSNQPQHF
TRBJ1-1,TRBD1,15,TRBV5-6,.,TGTGCCAGCAGCGTCGCCGCGGGACAGGGTTTTGAAGCTTTCTTT,CASSVAAGQGFEAFF
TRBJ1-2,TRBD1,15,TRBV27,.,TGTGCCAGCAGTTCCCCCGTCAGGGGGAATTATGGCTACACCTTC,CASSSPVRGNYGYTF
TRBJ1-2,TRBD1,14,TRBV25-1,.,TGTGCCAGCAGTGGGGGACAGGGGCAGAATGGCTACACCTTC,CASSGGQGQNGYTF
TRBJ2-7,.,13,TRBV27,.,TGTGCCAGCAGTTTCAGGGGTGCCTACGAGCAGTACTTC,CASSFRGAYEQYF
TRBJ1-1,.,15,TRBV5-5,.,TGTGCCAGCAGCTTTAGTCCCCTCGGGGACACTGAAGCTTTCTTT,CASSFSPLGDTEAFF
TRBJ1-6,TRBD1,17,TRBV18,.,TGTGCCAGCTCACCTTTCGGACAGGGGAAGAATAATTCACCCCTCCACTTT,CASSPFGQGKNNSPLHF
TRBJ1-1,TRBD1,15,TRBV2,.,TGTGCCAGCAGGGTCGGGACAGGCTCAGGGTCGTCGGCTTTCTTT,CASRVGTGSGSSAFF
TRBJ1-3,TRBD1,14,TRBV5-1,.,TGCGCCAGCAGCTTGGAGCAGGGGGCAAACACCATATATTTT,CASSLEQGANTIYF
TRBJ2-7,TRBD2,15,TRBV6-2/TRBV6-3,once,TGTGCCAGCAGTTACACGACTAGCGGGACCTACGAGCAGTACTTC,CASSYTTSGTYEQYF
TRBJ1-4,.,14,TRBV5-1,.,TGCGCCAGCAGCTTGGACAGGGTGAACGAAAAACTGTTTTTT,CASSLDRVNEKLFF
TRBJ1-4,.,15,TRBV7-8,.,TGTGCCAGCAGCTTACCCTCTGACAGAACGGAAAAACTGTTTTTT,CASSLPSDRTEKLFF
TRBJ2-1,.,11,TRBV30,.,TGTGCCTGGAGTGTACTAGACTCAGAGTTCTTC,CAWSVLDSEFF
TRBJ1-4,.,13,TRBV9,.,TGTGCCAGCACCGGTGGTCAAAATGAAAAACTGTTTTTT,CASTGGQNEKLFF
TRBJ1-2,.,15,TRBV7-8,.,TGTGCCAGCAGCCTAGGGACTCCAGCTAACTATGGCTACACCTTC,CASSLGTPANYGYTF
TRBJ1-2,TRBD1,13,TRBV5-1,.,TGCGCCAGCAGCCGACAGGGCGACTATGGCTACACCTTC,CASSRQGDYGYTF
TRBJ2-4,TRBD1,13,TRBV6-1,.,TGTGCCAGCAGTGACAGGGGGAAAAACATTCAGTACTTC,CASSDRGKNIQYF
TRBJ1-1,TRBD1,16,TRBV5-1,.,TGCGCCAGCAGCTTGCAGGGGGCCCGGGGGGACACTGAAGCTTTCTTT,CASSLQGARGDTEAFF
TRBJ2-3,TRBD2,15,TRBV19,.,TGTGCCAGTAGTATTTCGCGGGGGGCCACCGTGTCGCAGTATTTT,CASSISRGATVSQYF
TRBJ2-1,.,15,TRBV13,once,TGTGCCAGCAGCTTAGGGGGCGGGACCTACAATGAGCAGTTCTTC,CASSLGGGTYNEQFF
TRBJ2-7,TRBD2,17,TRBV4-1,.,TGCGCCAGCAGCCAAGGGACTAGCGGGAGTTATTCCTACGAGCAGTACTTC,CASSQGTSGSYSYEQYF
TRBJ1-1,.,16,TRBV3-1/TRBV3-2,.,TGTGCCAGCAGCCAAGTTGGGCCTAGCCCGAACACTGAAGCTTTCTTT,CASSQVGPSPNTEAFF
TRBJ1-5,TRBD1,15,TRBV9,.,TGTGCCAGCAGCCAGGGACAGGGGGCAGGTCAGCCCCAGCATTTT,CASSQGQGAGQPQHF
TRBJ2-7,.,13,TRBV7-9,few,TGTGCCAGCAGCCCTCCTAGGTTGGACGAGCAGTACTTC,CASSPPRLDEQYF
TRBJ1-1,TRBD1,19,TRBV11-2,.,TGTGCCAGCAGCTTAGTACGGTCCACTACAGGGGTAATGAACACTGAAGCTTTCTTT,CASSLVRSTTGVMNTEAFF
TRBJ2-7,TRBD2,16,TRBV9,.,TGTGCCAGCAGCGTTACTAGCGGGAGGGCCAACGGGGAGCAGTACTTC,CASSVTSGRANGEQYF
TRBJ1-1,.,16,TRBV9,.,TGTGCCAGCAGCAAACCCGGGGGGCAGGGAGAAACTGAAGCTTTCTTT,CASSKPGGQGETEAFF
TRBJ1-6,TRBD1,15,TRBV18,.,TGTGCCAGCTCACCGTCGACAGGGTTTGGTTCACCCCTCCACTTT,CASSPSTGFGSPLHF
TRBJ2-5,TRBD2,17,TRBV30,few,TGTGCCTGGAGTGTAGGGACTAGCGGGGGGGCCGGAGAGACCCAGTACTTC,CAWSVGTSGGAGETQYF
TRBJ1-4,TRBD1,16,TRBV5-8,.,TGTGCCAGCAGCTCGCTGGACAGGGCATTTAGTGAAAAACTGTTTTTT,CASSSLDRAFSEKLFF
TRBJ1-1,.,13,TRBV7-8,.,TGTGCCAGCAGCACAGCAGGGTACACTGAAGCTTTCTTT,CASSTAGYTEAFF
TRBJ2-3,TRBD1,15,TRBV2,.,TGTGCCAGCAGAGCGGACAGGGGGCGGACAGATACGCAGTATTTT,CASRADRGRTDTQYF
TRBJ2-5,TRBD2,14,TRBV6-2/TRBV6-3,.,TGTGCCAGCAGTTTGGGACTAGCGTGGGAGACCCAGTACTTC,CASSLGLAWETQYF
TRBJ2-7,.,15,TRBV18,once,TGTGCCAGCTCCCGACAACACATCAGAGACTACGAGCAGTACTTC,CASSRQHIRDYEQYF
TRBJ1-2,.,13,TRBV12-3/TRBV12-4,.,TGTGCCAGCAGTCTCCCGGGAGGCTATGGCTACACCTTC,CASSLPGGYGYTF
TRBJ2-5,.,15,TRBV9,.,TGTGCCAGCAGCGTAGCTGGGGGGAGGCAAGAGACCCAGTACTTC,CASSVAGGRQETQYF
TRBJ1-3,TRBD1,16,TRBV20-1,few,TGCAGTGCTAGTCGGACAGGGAGAGGCTCAGGAAACACCATATATTTT,CSASRTGRGSGNTIYF
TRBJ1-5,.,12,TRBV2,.,TGTGCCAGCGGGGGGAGGAATCAGCCCCAGCATTTT,CASGGRNQPQHF
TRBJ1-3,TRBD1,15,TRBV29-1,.,TGCAGCGTTGAGCGGTACAGGGGGACTGGAAACACCATATATTTT,CSVERYRGTGNTIYF
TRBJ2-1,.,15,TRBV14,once,TGTGCCACCAGTCAATTGGGGCGCTCCTACAATGAGCAGTTCTTC,CATSQLGRSYNEQFF
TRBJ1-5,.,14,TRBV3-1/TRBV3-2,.,TGTGCCAGCAGCAAGGTATACGGGGATCAGCCCCAGCATTTT,CASSKVYGDQPQHF
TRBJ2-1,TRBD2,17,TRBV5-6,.,TGTGCCAGCAGCTTGGGATCTACTAGCGGAAGTATCAATGAGCAGTTCTTC,CASSLGSTSGSINEQFF
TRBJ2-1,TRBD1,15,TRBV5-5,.,TGTGCCAGCAGCCCACAGGGGGTATCCTACAATGAGCAGTTCTTC,CASSPQGVSYNEQFF
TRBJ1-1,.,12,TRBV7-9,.,TGTGCCAGCAGCTTAGGGGCACAATTGGCTTTCTTT,CASSLGAQLAFF
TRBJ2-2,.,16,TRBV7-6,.,TGTGCCAGCAGCTTTTCCGGGATGGAGAACACCGGGGAGCTGTTTTTT,CASSFSGMENTGELFF
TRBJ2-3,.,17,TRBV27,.,TGTGCCAGCAGTTTAGCGGGCTCGAGGGGGAGCACAGATACGCAGTATTTT,CASSLAGSRGSTDTQYF
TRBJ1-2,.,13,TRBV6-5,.,TGTGCCAGCAGATCTGACAGGCTCTATGGCTACACCTTC,CASRSDRLYGYTF